What follows is one T cell receptor (beta chain) and its context. Relative to the germline gene, one junction end is altered; a read error may explain this. The germline CDR1 and CDR2 sequences are SGHDN and FVKESK. The CDR3 sequence is 13 residues long. The entry originates in a study of CD8+CD57+ T cells in acquired aplastic anemia. Genomic DNA, the template, was used for profiling of the TCR beta VDJ and CDR3. One entry per CDR3 protein, called by TCRdb with MiXCR from the reads. The sample consists of 200,000 to 250,000 distinct CDR3 sequences, 61% of them appearing once. This receptor was taken from a human donor in good health. V usage is TRBV14 and J usage is TRBJ1-3; D gene ambiguous. Specimen: sorted CD4+, CD8+, or CD8+CD57+ T cells (not recorded which) from PBMCs. The CDR3 coding sequence is TGTGCCAGCAGCCCCCGACTAGGAACCACCATATATTTT. As protein: CASSPRLGTTIYF.